Below, 25 T cell receptor beta chains from the same sample are listed, as sequenced in a study of PD-L1 blockade in urothelial cancer. Time point given: pretreatment peripheral blood. Only in-frame clones appear in the TCRdb table, and some are missing; sequencing was by immunoSEQ multiplex PCR. Here the sample spans 50,000 or so clones, approximately 81% being singletons. Material: PBMCs, obtained around atezolizumab (anti-PD-L1) treatment. Receptor source: a man in his sixties or seventies with urothelial cancer.

This chain connects TRBV5-1 to TRBJ2-1, with D perhaps matching TRBD2 (5 bases). Germline CDR1 SGHRS, CDR2 YFSETQ. This CDR3 comprises 15 residues. Trimming pared 0 bases from V and 4 bases from J, leaving 11 bases between. CDR3 loop: CASSLVGDFYNEQFF. CDR3 DNA: TGCGCCAGCAGCTTGGTCGGGGATTTTTACAATGAGCAGTTCTTC. Based on the CDR3 plus reference TRBV5-1 and TRBJ2-1, the full variable domain is KAGVTQTPRYLIKTRGQQVTLSCSPISGHRSVSWYQQTPGQGLQFLFEYFSETQRNKGNFPGRFSGRQFSNSRSEMNVSTLELGDSALYLCASSLVGDFYNEQFFGPGTRLTVL.

The chain uses TRBV6-1 and TRBJ2-1; perhaps TRBD1 as D (6 bases). Trimming removed 8 bases at V and 9 bases at J, with 11 bases between. The CDR3 contains 11 residues. Germline assignment: CDR1 MNHNS and CDR2 SASEGT. The chain's CDR3 is CASPTGSEQFF. The CDR3 nucleotides are TGTGCCAGCCCCACAGGGAGTGAGCAGTTCTTC.

This chain connects TRBV4-3 to TRBJ2-1; D gene unclear. CDR3 length: 14 amino acids. Per germline, CDR1 LGHNA and CDR2 YSLEER. Trimming removed 4 bases at V and 0 bases at J, with 7 bases between. The CDR3 region is CASSLSFSYNEQFF. The DNA of the CDR3 is TGCGCCAGCAGCCTCTCCTTCTCCTACAATGAGCAGTTCTTC.

The chain couples TRBV5-4 to TRBJ1-2; maybe TRBD1 (5 bases). CDR3 length: 14 residues. CDR1 SGHNT and CDR2 YYREEE come from the germline V gene (reference sequence). Between the trimmed V and J ends, which lost 0 bases and 3 bases, there was a span of 9 bases. The CDR3 DNA reads as TGTGCCAGCAGCTTGGGACAGAATGACTATGGCTACACCTTC. The encoded protein is CASSLGQNDYGYTF.

This sequence joins TRBV30 and TRBJ2-1; 7 bases map to TRBD1. J lost 6 bases, V lost 0 bases, and 20 bases had no gene match. There are 19 residues in the CDR3. The germline gives CDR1 GTSNPN, CDR2 SVGIG (reference sequence). DNA of the CDR3: TGTGCCTGGAGTGTCTTCCCTCGACAGGGACCCGCCGCTTCCAATGAGCAGTTCTTC. This sequence encodes CAWSVFPRQGPAASNEQFF. The full variable domain, rest sourced from reference TRBV30 and TRBJ2-1, is SQTIHQWPATLVQPVGSPLSLECTVEGTSNPNLYWYRQAAGRGLQLLFYSVGIGQISSEVPQNLSASRPQDRQFILSSKKLLLSDSGFYLCAWSVFPRQGPAASNEQFFGPGTRLTVL.

The genes are TRBV30 and TRBJ1-2, with D possibly matching TRBD1 (6 bases). Germline V CDR1 and CDR2: GTSNPN, SVGIG (reference sequence). V was pared by 5 bases and J by 7 bases, with 17 bases between. The CDR3 runs to 13 residues. CDR3: CAWSQQGAAGYTF. The CDR3 region has the DNA TGTGCCTGGTCTCAACAGGGTGCGGCTGGCTACACCTTC.

The chain combines TRBV18 with TRBJ2-2; weak D call: TRBD2 (6 bases). V shed 3 bases and J shed 0 bases, with 8 bases lying between them. The CDR3 loop spans 15 amino acids. Germline CDR1 and CDR2: KGHSH and LQKENI. Written as DNA, the CDR3 is TGTGCCAGCTCACCTGCGGGACCGAACACCGGGGAGCTGTTTTTT. Translating gives CASSPAGPNTGELFF.

This clone was detected only once. The DNA of the CDR3 is TGTGCTTGGAGGGGTGGAGGCGAGCAGTACTTC. Protein: CAWRGGGEQYF. The V and J genes are TRBV2 and TRBJ2-7; D is possibly TRBD2 (6 bases). The V gene's germline CDR1 is SNHLY and CDR2 FYNNEI. This CDR3 region has 11 residues. Complete variable domain (other parts from reference TRBV2 and TRBJ2-7): EPEVTQTPSHQVTQMGQEVILRCVPISNHLYFYWYRQILGQKVEFLVSFYNNEISEKSEIFDDQFSVERPDGSNFTLKIRSTKLEDSAMYFCAWRGGGEQYFGPGTRLTVT.

The chain employs TRBV10-3 and TRBJ1-2; no definite D call. Germline assignment: CDR1 ENHRY and CDR2 SYGVKD. The CDR3 has 13 amino acids. V gave up 2 bases and J gave up 5 bases, with 9 bases separating them. The CDR3 region is CAISEGPSYGYTF. The CDR3 DNA is TGTGCCATCAGTGAGGGGCCTTCTTATGGCTACACCTTC.

The chain uses TRBV7-2 and TRBJ2-2; 12 positions match TRBD2. This CDR3 has 19 residues. J gave up 5 bases and V 2 bases, and 12 bases lay outside the gene matches. From germline, CDR1 is SGHTA and CDR2 FQGNSA. The CDR3 nucleotides read TGTGCCAGCAGCTTACGCCGGACTAGCGGGGAACGAACAACCGGGGAGCTGTTTTTT. It codes for CASSLRRTSGERTTGELFF.

The V and J genes are TRBV6-5 and TRBJ2-5; TRBD1 is a possible D gene (6 bases). Trimming cost V 6 bases and J 2 bases, with 16 bases left between them. The CDR3 consists of 15 residues. CDR1 and CDR2 (germline): MNHEY, SVGAGI. CDR3 nucleotides: TGTGCCAGCAGCGGATTTACGGGACAACAAGAGACCCAGTACTTC. Its translation is CASSGFTGQQETQYF.

The chain has TRBV5-3 and TRBJ1-4; 8 positions agree with TRBD1. TRBV5-3 is reported as an ORF; its role is uncertain. V was clipped by 0 bases and J by 3 bases; unmatched bases: 1. CDR3 length: 15 residues. This chain's CDR3 is CARSLDRGSNEKLFF. CDR3 nucleotides: TGTGCCAGAAGCTTGGACAGGGGGTCTAATGAAAAACTGTTTTTT.

This clone was seen only a few times. The chain links TRBV9 to TRBJ2-7, with TRBD2 matching over 9 bases. V lost 4 bases to trimming and J lost 0 bases; unmatched junction nucleotides: 14. CDR3 length: 18 residues. Germline loops: CDR1 SGDLS, CDR2 YYNGEE. In nucleotides, the CDR3 is TGTGCCAGCAGCCCTAACCTTGGAGGACTAGCGAGCTCCTACGAGCAGTACTTC. Amino acids: CASSPNLGGLASSYEQYF.

The chain joins TRBV7-8 to TRBJ1-2; TRBD1 is a possible D gene (5 bases). This CDR3 is built from 14 residues. The V gene's germline CDR1 is SGHVS and CDR2 FQNEAQ. Trimming shortened V by 3 bases and J by 2 bases, and 10 bases separated the two germline ends. DNA for the CDR3: TGTGCCAGCAGCTTGCAGGGAGGGAACTATGGCTACACCTTC. Its translation: CASSLQGGNYGYTF.

The J gene is TRBJ2-3, the V gene TRBV5-1, with a tentative D call TRBD1 (6 bases). Germline V gene sequence: CDR1 SGHRS, CDR2 YFSETQ. V was trimmed by 0 bases and J by 2 bases, leaving 13 bases between them. This CDR3 has 16 amino acids. The CDR3 region is CASSLGAGASTDTQYF. CDR3 sequence (DNA): TGCGCCAGCAGCTTGGGGGCAGGGGCCTCCACAGATACGCAGTATTTT.

This chain connects TRBV7-9 to TRBJ2-3; the match to TRBD2 covers 10 bases. The CDR3 runs to 15 residues. The germline V gene encodes CDR1 SEHNR and CDR2 FQNEAQ (reference sequence). Germline trimming cut 4 bases from V and 6 bases from J; bases unmatched to any gene: 7. In nucleotides, the CDR3 is TGTGCCAGCAGCTCGAGCGGGAGGGCCGGGGATACGCAGTATTTT. The encoded protein is CASSSSGRAGDTQYF. Supplemented by reference TRBV7-9 and TRBJ2-3, the full variable domain reads DTGVSQNPRHKITKRGQNVTFRCDPISEHNRLYWYRQTLGQGPEFLTYFQNEAQLEKSRLLSDRFSAERPKGSFSTLEIQRTEQGDSAMYLCASSSSGRAGDTQYFGPGTRLTVL.

V gene TRBV27 combines with J gene TRBJ2-7, with 10 bases lining up with TRBD1. The V gene's germline CDR1 is MNHEY and CDR2 SMNVEV (reference sequence). J was trimmed by 5 bases and V by 4 bases; bases with no gene match: 5. There are 14 residues in the CDR3. CDR3 bases: TGTGCCAGCAGTTGGACAGGGGGTATCAACGAGCAGTACTTC. Its translation: CASSWTGGINEQYF.

This chain links TRBV27 with TRBJ1-1; D not certain. V lost 4 bases and J 4 bases, leaving 13 bases between the germline ends. The CDR3 spans 14 residues. Germline V gene data show CDR1 as MNHEY and CDR2 as SMNVEV (reference sequence). The CDR3 DNA is TGTGCCAGCAGTTCTTATCCGGGAGGCACTGAAGCTTTCTTT. Protein sequence: CASSSYPGGTEAFF.

This rearrangement joins TRBV5-1 to TRBJ2-2; 8 bases align to TRBD2. The trim removed 4 bases at V and 2 bases at J, leaving 13 bases unmatched. Germline values: CDR1 SGHRS, CDR2 YFSETQ. CDR3 length equals 18 residues. CDR3 region: CASSPGRRAGENTGELFF. In DNA form, the CDR3 reads TGCGCCAGCAGCCCGGGAAGGAGAGCGGGGGAAAACACCGGGGAGCTGTTTTTT.

The chain carries TRBV6-1 and TRBJ2-7; the D gene is possibly TRBD1 (6 bases). Trimming pared 7 bases from V and 2 bases from J, leaving 15 bases between. This CDR3 is 14 amino acids long. Germline CDR1 reads MNHNS; CDR2 reads SASEGT. The CDR3 spells CASKVDRSPYEQYF. CDR3 in DNA: TGTGCCAGCAAGGTGGACAGAAGCCCCTACGAGCAGTACTTC.

This clone has just a few counts. The rearrangement links TRBV6-6 to TRBJ2-1, with D possibly TRBD2 on 6 matching bases. The germline V gene has CDR1 MNHNY and CDR2 SVGAGI (reference sequence). V lost 5 bases and J lost 7, with 15 bases in between. The CDR3 covers 14 residues. The chain's CDR3 is CASSTRGTANEQFF. The CDR3 DNA is TGTGCCAGCAGTACACGAGGGACTGCTAATGAGCAGTTCTTC.

The chain uses TRBV6-1 and TRBJ1-5; TRBD1 matches 9 bases. Germline-derived CDR1 and CDR2 are MNHNS and SASEGT. CDR3 length: 14 amino acids. V lost 10 bases and J lost 0; bases outside the gene matches: 4. The CDR3 is CATGTGFSNQPQHF. CDR3 sequence (DNA): TGTGCCACCGGGACAGGGTTTAGCAATCAGCCCCAGCATTTT.

The rearrangement joins TRBV18 to TRBJ1-1; 10 positions match TRBD1. There are 13 residues in the CDR3. The germline gives CDR1 KGHSH, CDR2 LQKENI. The J segment lost 5 bases and the V segment lost 5 bases, leaving 2 bases of the junction unmatched. Here the CDR3 reads CASSSDRGTEAFF. The CDR3 nucleotides are TGTGCCAGCTCATCGGACAGGGGGACTGAAGCTTTCTTT. The variable domain in full, with the rest retrieved from reference TRBV18 and TRBJ1-1, is NAGVMQNPRHLVRRRGQEARLRCSPMKGHSHVYWYRQLPEEGLKFMVYLQKENIIDESGMPKERFSAEFPKEGPSILRIQQVVRGDSAAYFCASSSDRGTEAFFGQGTRLTVV.

V usage is TRBV28 and J usage is TRBJ1-1, with 9 bases matching TRBD1. The CDR3 has 15 residues. After removal of 0 bases from V and 1 base from J, the junction contained 0 bases not matched to a gene. Per germline, CDR1 MDHEN and CDR2 SYDVKM. CDR3 loop: CASSLWGQGNTEAFF. The CDR3 DNA reads as TGTGCCAGCAGTTTATGGGGACAGGGGAACACTGAAGCTTTCTTT.

Here the CDR3 reads CASSSDSWQPQHF. The DNA of the CDR3 is TGTGCCAGCAGTTCCGACAGTTGGCAGCCCCAGCATTTT. The chain joins TRBV7-9 to TRBJ1-5, with D possibly TRBD1 on 5 matching bases. Trimming left V 6 bases short and J 7 bases short, with 13 bases between. Germline CDR1 and CDR2: SEHNR and FQNEAQ (reference sequence). CDR3 length: 13 residues.